This T cell receptor (beta chain) appears in the sequencing data of a study of T cell responses to AZD1222 COVID-19 vaccine. On the study more broadly: Second-dose intervals near 4 or 12 weeks were combined.

Germline V gives CDR1 LGHNA, CDR2 YNFKEQ. The CDR3 has 15 residues. Trimming left V 3 bases short and J 1 base short, with 10 bases between. A word on this clone: Its antigen is unidentified.

Study results and caveats: Two AZD1222 administrations were followed by greater Spike-specific TCR breadth and depth. The number of AZD1222 recipients seropositive at baseline was only five to seven. It should be noted that donors were predominantly white British and more often female, and clonal diversity was possibly underestimated.

The table came from immunoSEQ multiplex PCR; TCRdb's copy has only in-frame clones and leaves some out. The data show approximately 150,000 clones, approximately 90% seen once. The chain carries TRBV4-2 and TRBJ2-1; D is perhaps TRBD2 (6 bases). This specimen consisted of peripheral blood, obtained on day 0 of AZD1222 vaccination. The sequence came from an adult in good health. The CDR3 region is CASSQVAGSYNEQFF. The DNA for the CDR3 is TGTGCCAGCAGCCAGGTGGCGGGGTCCTACAATGAGCAGTTCTTC.